The 15 T cell receptor beta chains reported below all come from one sample, sequenced in a study of stem cell transplantation in POMP-related autoinflammatory disease. The assay was immunoSEQ multiplex PCR, and TCRdb's table has in-frame clones only and misses some. The sample holds roughly 32,000 clones; 80% to 90% are singletons and the top ten take roughly 0.7%. Sequenced material: CD4+ T cells from PBMCs, taken before stem cell transplantation. These receptors came from a human donor with POMP-related autoinflammation and immune dysregulation (PRAID).

The chain is built from TRBV11-3 and TRBJ2-7; tentatively, D is TRBD2 (6 bases). CDR1 and CDR2 (germline): SGHNT, YENEEA. The CDR3 extends over 15 amino acids. The V end lost 1 base, the J end lost 2 bases, and 12 bases lay between the germline ends. CDR3 bases: TGTGCCAGCAGCTTAGCGCCGGGGACTCCCTACGAGCAGTACTTC. It encodes CASSLAPGTPYEQYF.

This clone has a single count. This chain connects TRBV20-1 to TRBJ2-3, with unresolved D. CDR1 DFQATT and CDR2 SNEGSKA come from the germline V gene (reference sequence). With 6 bases removed from V and 6 bases from J, the gap between germline ends came to 10 bases. The CDR3 spans 11 residues. This chain's CDR3 is CSAASTDTQYF. CDR3 nucleotides: TGCAGTGCCGCTTCGACCGATACGCAGTATTTT.

The CDR3 DNA sequence: TGTGCCAGCAGCGAACTAGCGGTAGGGGTCGGCGAGCAGTACTTC. It encodes CASSELAVGVGEQYF. The chain has TRBV2 and TRBJ2-7; TRBD2 matches at 8 bases. The germline V gene encodes CDR1 SNHLY and CDR2 FYNNEI. The CDR3 totals 15 residues. Germline trimming cut 6 bases from V and 6 bases from J; bases unmatched to any gene: 13.

This clone was detected only a few times. The V gene is TRBV6-7, the J gene TRBJ1-3, with no clear D. TRBV6-7 is an open reading frame, and its role is uncertain. The CDR3 is 13 residues long. The V and J ends lost 2 bases and 0 bases respectively, with 2 bases between them. CDR3 coding DNA: TGTGCCAGCAGTTACAGCTCTGGAAACACCATATATTTT. It yields the protein CASSYSSGNTIYF.

The V and J genes are TRBV18 and TRBJ2-1; TRBD1 aligns across 7 bases. Germline values: CDR1 KGHSH, CDR2 LQKENI. CDR3 length equals 17 residues. J gave up 8 bases and V 2 bases, and 15 bases lay outside the gene matches. The CDR3: CASSPKGTTGPRDEQFF. The CDR3 region has the DNA TGTGCCAGCTCACCAAAGGGAACGACAGGGCCGAGGGATGAGCAGTTCTTC.

This chain links TRBV9 with TRBJ2-7; TRBD1 aligns across 8 bases. The V gene end was trimmed by 0 bases and the J gene end by 7 bases; junction bases not matched to a gene: 9. Germline assignment: CDR1 SGDLS and CDR2 YYNGEE. This CDR3 region has 15 residues. CDR3 region: CASSVAAGGLGEQYF. CDR3 in DNA: TGTGCCAGCAGCGTAGCAGCAGGGGGCCTGGGTGAGCAGTACTTC. The variable domain in full, with the rest retrieved from reference TRBV9 and TRBJ2-7, is DSGVTQTPKHLITATGQRVTLRCSPRSGDLSVYWYQQSLDQGLQFLIQYYNGEERAKGNILERFSAQQFPDLHSELNLSSLELGDSALYFCASSVAAGGLGEQYFGPGTRLTVT.

This rearrangement joins TRBV4-1 to TRBJ1-1; D is ambiguous. V lost 2 bases and J lost 2, with 12 bases in between. The CDR3 is made up of 15 amino acids. CDR1 and CDR2 from the germline V gene are MGHRA and YSYEKL. CDR3 loop: CASSQHGGINTEAFF. The DNA for the CDR3 is TGCGCCAGCAGCCAACATGGCGGGATAAACACTGAAGCTTTCTTT.

This clone was picked up one time. This chain uses TRBV5-1 with TRBJ1-1; D perhaps matches TRBD1 (6 bases). CDR3 length: 16 residues. The germline gives CDR1 SGHRS, CDR2 YFSETQ. V was cut by 0 bases and J by 3 bases, with 15 bases left in between. CDR3 coding DNA: TGCGCCAGCAGCTTGGGAGCAGGGGAGGGGGACACTGAAGCTTTCTTT. Amino acid sequence: CASSLGAGEGDTEAFF.

This chain uses TRBV7-9 with TRBJ1-2; TRBD1 matches at 7 bases. Looked up from germline, CDR1 is SEHNR and CDR2 is FQNEAQ (reference sequence). The length of the CDR3 is 13 residues. Germline trimming cut 2 bases from V and 5 bases from J; bases unmatched to any gene: 2. For the CDR3, the DNA is TGTGCCAGCAGCTTACCGACAGGGTATGGCTACACCTTC. Its translation is CASSLPTGYGYTF.

The rearrangement joins TRBV28 to TRBJ1-5; D is unresolved. The V and J ends lost 6 bases and 6 bases respectively, with 15 bases between them. CDR3 length equals 14 residues. The germline V gene has CDR1 MDHEN and CDR2 SYDVKM. This CDR3 is CASSPVPWVQPQHF. CDR3 coding DNA: TGTGCCAGCAGCCCCGTCCCGTGGGTTCAGCCCCAGCATTTT.

This clone was seen a few times. The chain's CDR3 is CASSQQGRNYGYTF. DNA for the CDR3: TGTGCCAGCAGCCAACAGGGGCGTAACTATGGCTACACCTTC. V is TRBV27 and J is TRBJ1-2, with 7 bases fitting TRBD1. Germline CDR1 is MNHEY and CDR2 is SMNVEV (reference sequence). The CDR3 is 14 residues long. J gave up 1 base and V 6 bases, and 5 bases lay outside the gene matches.

V usage is TRBV29-1 and J usage is TRBJ2-1, with D possibly TRBD2 on 6 matching bases. The CDR3 runs to 14 residues. Germline V gene data show CDR1 as SQVTM and CDR2 as ANQGSEA. Trimming left V 5 bases short and J 0 bases short, with 11 bases between. The CDR3 sequence: CSVQTRSSYNEQFF. The CDR3 region has the DNA TGCAGCGTTCAGACTAGAAGCTCCTACAATGAGCAGTTCTTC.

This clone was counted once. The chain recombines TRBV4-2 with TRBJ2-1; 15 bases are a match to TRBD2. Losses at the gene ends were 2 bases for V and 1 base for J; bases not matched to a gene: 6. The germline V gene has CDR1 LGHNA and CDR2 YNFKEQ. CDR3 length equals 19 residues. The CDR3 loop reads CASSQWFGTSGRSYNEQFF. The CDR3 DNA reads as TGTGCCAGCAGCCAATGGTTCGGGACTAGCGGGAGGTCCTACAATGAGCAGTTCTTC.

This clone was detected only once. The J gene is TRBJ2-3, the V gene TRBV5-1; D is unresolved. Germline CDR1 SGHRS, CDR2 YFSETQ. The CDR3 covers 15 residues. V lost 4 bases to trimming and J lost 6 bases, with 18 bases between them. CDR3 loop: CASSPLRAPTDTQYF. CDR3 sequence (DNA): TGCGCCAGCAGCCCACTCCGGGCCCCGACGGATACGCAGTATTTT.

J is TRBJ2-1 and V is TRBV2; 8 bases fit TRBD2. Germline values: CDR1 SNHLY, CDR2 FYNNEI. Trimming took 7 bases from V and 4 from J; bases not matched to a gene: 9. The CDR3 is 15 amino acids. The CDR3 region is CASTILAETYNEQFF. The CDR3 bases are TGTGCCAGCACCATACTAGCGGAGACATACAATGAGCAGTTCTTC.